The 13 T cell receptor beta chains listed next were all sequenced from one sample in a study of CD8+ T cells in alopecia areata. Treatment meaning: oral pan-JAK inhibitor, 5-10 mg twice daily. Once RNA had been extracted, it was reverse transcribed into cDNA to act as the sequencing template. TCRdb keeps only in-frame clones here, not all; method: immunoSEQ multiplex PCR. The profile covers some 120,000 clones, with approximately 60% appearing a single time and 4.5% to 6% taken by the ten largest. Sample: CD4+ T cells sorted from blood, taken at week 4, from a patient treated with tofacitinib. The receptors here all came from a human donor with alopecia areata.

The V and J genes are TRBV7-2 and TRBJ2-5; 13 bases match TRBD2. CDR1 is SGHTA, CDR2 FQGNSA, per germline. V trimming: 5 bases; J trimming: 4 bases; junction bases outside the gene matches: 4. The CDR3 has 15 amino acids. CDR3 DNA sequence: TGTGCCAGCAGCCCACTAGCGGGAGGGCCAGAGACCCAGTACTTC. Its protein is CASSPLAGGPETQYF.

This clone appeared a few times. The chain joins TRBV9 to TRBJ2-2; 11 nucleotides match TRBD2. V was clipped by 1 base and J by 5 bases; unmatched bases: 4. CDR1 SGDLS and CDR2 YYNGEE come from the germline V gene. This CDR3 is built from 16 residues. The CDR3 loop reads CASSVTSGRRTGELFF. The CDR3 nucleotides read TGTGCCAGCAGCGTAACTAGCGGGAGAAGGACCGGGGAGCTGTTTTTT. The full variable domain, in which reference TRBV9 and TRBJ2-2 provide the parts outside the CDR3, is DSGVTQTPKHLITATGQRVTLRCSPRSGDLSVYWYQQSLDQGLQFLIQYYNGEERAKGNILERFSAQQFPDLHSELNLSSLELGDSALYFCASSVTSGRRTGELFFGEGSRLTVL.

The table lists this clone with a few counts. The gene calls are TRBV15 and TRBJ2-7, with 13 bases fitting TRBD2. CDR1 and CDR2 (germline): LNHNV, YYDKDF (reference sequence). The J segment lost 1 base and the V segment lost 0 bases, leaving 3 bases of the junction unmatched. The CDR3 covers 17 residues. CDR3 residues: CATSRDLGLAGSYEQYF. CDR3 sequence (DNA): TGTGCCACCAGCAGAGATCTGGGACTAGCGGGATCCTACGAGCAGTACTTC.

The rearrangement links TRBV5-1 to TRBJ1-2; D possibly corresponds to TRBD1 (6 bases). Germline CDR1 and CDR2: SGHRS and YFSETQ. Trimming removed 3 bases from V and 5 bases from J, with 11 bases in between. The CDR3 extends over 13 amino acids. Here the CDR3 DNA reads TGCGCCAGCAGCTCCGGGCAGGGGTATGGCTACACCTTC. The encoded protein is CASSSGQGYGYTF.

This sequence joins TRBV30 and TRBJ1-4; unclear D gene. Germline loops: CDR1 GTSNPN, CDR2 SVGIG (reference sequence). V shed 0 bases and J shed 2 bases, with 4 bases lying between them. This CDR3 has 13 residues. The CDR3 is CAWSVGTNEKLFF. CDR3 nucleotides: TGTGCCTGGAGTGTGGGGACTAATGAAAAACTGTTTTTT.

The chain combines TRBV11-3 with TRBJ2-5; D may be TRBD1 or TRBD2 (5 bases each). V dropped 4 bases and J dropped 3 bases, with 12 bases sitting between them. Germline lookup yields CDR1 SGHNT and CDR2 YENEEA. This CDR3 has 14 residues. CDR3 sequence reads: CASSYRDEEETQYF. As DNA, the CDR3 is TGTGCCAGCAGCTACCGGGACGAAGAAGAGACCCAGTACTTC.

V gene TRBV6-5 combines with J gene TRBJ2-5; perhaps TRBD2 as D (5 bases). The CDR3 totals 16 residues. The V end lost 1 base, the J end lost 5 bases, and 17 bases lay between the germline ends. Germline CDR1 MNHEY, CDR2 SVGAGI. The CDR3 sequence: CASSYFGGSVRETQYF. The CDR3 DNA reads as TGTGCCAGCAGTTACTTCGGCGGGTCGGTTCGGGAGACCCAGTACTTC.

This chain uses TRBV11-2 with TRBJ2-7; D unresolved. CDR3 length: 12 residues. Trimming cost V 2 bases and J 3 bases, with 5 bases left between them. The germline CDR1 and CDR2 sequences are SGHAT and FQNNGV. CDR3 bases: TGTGCCAGCAGCTTATCAGACTACGAGCAGTACTTC. Amino acids: CASSLSDYEQYF.

The chain links TRBV20-1 to TRBJ2-1; D unresolved. The CDR3 is made up of 11 amino acids. CDR1 and CDR2 (germline): DFQATT, SNEGSKA (reference sequence). V dropped 8 bases and J dropped 6 bases, with 11 bases sitting between them. The CDR3 loop is CSSGPGNEQFF. The CDR3 nucleotides are TGCAGTTCCGGACCGGGCAATGAGCAGTTCTTC.

The chain is built from TRBV29-1 and TRBJ1-2; the D gene is possibly TRBD1 (5 bases). Germline V gene lookup returns CDR1 SQVTM and CDR2 ANQGSEA. Trimming stripped 0 bases from V and 8 bases from J, with 19 bases between. The CDR3 totals 15 residues. The CDR3 bases are TGCAGCGTTGAAGATCAGGGCTCTGAGGTTTCCGGCTACACCTTC. This codes for CSVEDQGSEVSGYTF. Using reference TRBV29-1 and TRBJ1-2 for the parts outside the CDR3, the full variable domain is SAVISQKPSRDICQRGTSLTIQCQVDSQVTMMFWYRQQPGQSLTLIATANQGSEATYESGFVIDKFPISRPNLTFSTLTVSNMSPEDSSIYLCSVEDQGSEVSGYTFGSGTRLTVV.

The V and J genes are TRBV6-5 and TRBJ2-2; 10 bases fit TRBD1. This CDR3 is 14 amino acids long. Germline CDR1 is MNHEY and CDR2 is SVGAGI. Unmatched junction bases numbered 0, after V lost 4 bases and J lost 4 bases. The CDR3 nucleotides read TGTGCCAGCAGTTGGGACAGGGGCACCGGGGAGCTGTTTTTT. Its translation: CASSWDRGTGELFF.

The CDR3 DNA sequence: TGTGCCAGCAGTTGGGGGGGAGGCAATCAGCCCCAGCATTTT. Its translation: CASSWGGGNQPQHF. The genes are TRBV27 and TRBJ1-5; the D gene is possibly TRBD1 (5 bases). V gave up 4 bases and J gave up 2 bases, with 9 bases separating them. This CDR3 contains 14 residues. Germline CDR1 is MNHEY and CDR2 is SMNVEV (reference sequence).

This chain links TRBV25-1 with TRBJ1-2, with D perhaps TRBD1 (6 bases). V was shortened by 1 base and J by 1 base, with 16 bases between the two germline ends. The CDR3 consists of 17 residues. Germline values: CDR1 MGHDK, CDR2 SYGVNS. The CDR3 reads CASSESGGGHLNYGYTF. In DNA form, the CDR3 reads TGTGCCAGCAGTGAATCCGGGGGCGGACACCTTAACTATGGCTACACCTTC.